The sample holds one count of the clone carrying this T cell receptor (beta chain). The junction had 11 bases not matched to a gene; V was cut back by 3 bases and J by 3 bases. This CDR3 has 16 amino acids. In germline, CDR1 is LNHNV, CDR2 YYDKDF (reference sequence). The sample belongs to a study of blood T cell repertoires in COVID-19. In the authors' workflow: For nucleated cells, counts were estimated from reference gene primer amplification. Libraries were prepared by immunoSEQ multiplex PCR; TCRdb keeps only in-frame clonotypes and omits some of them. V, J and clone size derive from that table, while D and trimming were established from the DNA sequence. The sample consists of 35,000 or so clones, just over 85% of them appearing once.

Sample: peripheral blood. This chain joins TRBV15 and TRBJ2-7; 7 bases fit TRBD1. This receptor was obtained from a human donor in a cohort sampled during active COVID-19. The CDR3 bases are TGTGCCACCAGCAGTGGACCGACAGGGCCTTTCTACGAGCAGTACTTC. It codes for CATSSGPTGPFYEQYF.